The TCR beta chain described here comes from a study of blood T cell repertoires in COVID-19. Looking at the study overall: Donors in the United States, Italy and Spain gave samples during acute or convalescent COVID-19. Nucleic acid was either cDNA or gDNA, and it came from T cells, B-cell-depleted T cells, or PBMCs.

In the source study's methods: How many nucleated cells were present was estimated from reference gene primer amplification. Clones were read by immunoSEQ multiplex PCR, and TCRdb kept only the in-frame ones, dropping some. Clone size and V and J calls were adopted from that table, with D and trimming inferred from the DNA. The repertoire holds 95,000 to 150,000 clones, with 86% as singletons. Per germline, CDR1 SGHTA and CDR2 FQGNSA. With 5 bases removed from V and 2 bases from J, the gap between germline ends came to 12 bases. The CDR3 covers 14 residues. Sequenced input: peripheral blood. V gene TRBV7-2 combines with J gene TRBJ1-2; tentatively, D is TRBD1 (6 bases). This sequence was found in a man between 35 and 55 years old with acute or convalescent COVID-19. The CDR3 DNA sequence: TGTGCCAGCAGCACGGACAGAGCAAACTATGGCTACACCTTC. This codes for CASSTDRANYGYTF.